A single sample gave rise to the 8 T cell receptor beta chains below, sequenced in a study of T cell responses to AZD1222 COVID-19 vaccine. Sequencing was performed with immunoSEQ multiplex PCR; in TCRdb, only in-frame clones are kept and a portion is missing. The sample shows some 120,000 clones, approximately 90% of them seen only once. The input for sequencing was peripheral blood, taken 28 days after the second AZD1222 dose. The receptors here all came from an adult who received the AZD1222 COVID-19 vaccine.

This rearrangement joins TRBV5-4 to TRBJ2-2, with a tentative D call TRBD1 (5 bases). The ends were cut back, 6 bases at V and 5 bases at J, with 11 bases in the middle. CDR1 is SGHNT and CDR2 is YYREEE in the germline V gene (reference sequence). The CDR3 length is 13 residues. Here the CDR3 DNA reads TGTGCCAGCACCGTTAGGGGTACCGGGGAGCTGTTTTTT. Its translation is CASTVRGTGELFF.

The rearrangement uses TRBV3-1 (or the pseudogene TRBV3-2) and TRBJ1-1, with D unclear. The CDR3 is 14 amino acids. Deletions cut 4 bases from V and 5 bases from J, with 14 bases between. CDR1 and CDR2 (germline): LGHDT, YNNKEL (reference sequence). CDR3 protein: CASSPQGSGTEAFF. CDR3 DNA sequence: TGTGCCAGCAGCCCCCAAGGGTCTGGGACTGAAGCTTTCTTT.

The rearrangement joins TRBV12-3 or TRBV12-4 to TRBJ2-7, with unresolved D. This CDR3 has 13 residues. The V gene lost 3 bases and the J gene lost 2 bases, with 8 bases spanning the gap. The CDR3 sequence: CASSFSDAYEQYF. Written as DNA, the CDR3 is TGTGCCAGCAGTTTCAGCGATGCCTACGAGCAGTACTTC.

The rearrangement uses TRBV5-1 and TRBJ1-4, with 7 bases that match TRBD1. The CDR3 loop spans 14 amino acids. Looked up from germline, CDR1 is SGHRS and CDR2 is YFSETQ. V was pared by 3 bases and J by 7 bases, with 6 bases of the junction left unmatched. CDR3 protein: CASSSGQPGEKLFF. The CDR3 nucleotides read TGCGCCAGCAGCTCGGGACAGCCCGGTGAAAAACTGTTTTTT.

This rearrangement joins TRBV18 to TRBJ1-6, with unresolved D. CDR3 size: 15 residues. The germline CDR1 and CDR2 sequences are KGHSH and LQKENI. V lost 6 bases to trimming and J lost 6 bases, with 15 bases between them. Here the CDR3 DNA reads TGTGCCAGCTCCGCCACGGCGACCTTTAATTCACCCCTCCACTTT. Translation gives CASSATATFNSPLHF.

The rearrangement uses TRBV5-1 and TRBJ2-3, with 9 bases that match TRBD2. The ends lost 0 bases at V and 6 bases at J; junction bases unmatched: 8. The CDR3 has 16 amino acids. CDR1 and CDR2 from the germline V gene are SGHRS and YFSETQ. The CDR3 loop reads CASSLELAGASDTQYF. As DNA, the CDR3 is TGCGCCAGCAGCTTGGAGTTAGCGGGGGCCTCGGATACGCAGTATTTT.

The chain employs TRBV3-1 (or the pseudogene TRBV3-2) and TRBJ2-3; 7 bases align to TRBD2. Germline V gives CDR1 LGHDT, CDR2 YNNKEL (reference sequence). CDR3 length equals 13 residues. V lost 4 bases, J lost 3 bases, and 1 base stayed unmatched. Here the CDR3 reads CASSRGGTDTQYF. The CDR3 nucleotides read TGTGCCAGCAGCCGCGGGGGTACAGATACGCAGTATTTT.

In regard to this clone: Germline and junction disagree at one end, which may indicate a read error. V usage is TRBV14 and J usage is TRBJ1-3, with D hard to call. The germline gives CDR1 SGHDN, CDR2 FVKESK. The CDR3 is 13 amino acids. This chain's CDR3 is CASTFLPRATLYF. The CDR3 DNA reads TGTGCCAGCACCTTTTTGCCTCGAGCCACCCTATATTTT.